This is a list of T cell receptor beta chains from one sample in a study of cytomegalovirus exposure and HLA in healthy donors. TCRdb's table, derived via immunoSEQ multiplex PCR, lists solely in-frame clones and lacks some. The sample has around 220,000 clones; roughly 80% are singletons. The sample was PBMCs. The origin of the receptors is a girl aged 5-17 years in good health and CMV-seronegative. Each CDR3 is given with its conserved first and last residue. A D gene is named only where the DNA matches it firmly. Not all rows give a size; the values are once, few, many and, for expanded clones, a class.

size: -; J: TRBJ2-5; D: -; V: TRBV2; DNA: TGTGCCAGCAGTGAAAGGGGGTCCCGAAGGGGGGGGACCCAGTACTTC; CDR3: CASSERGSRRGGTQYF
size: -; J: TRBJ2-7; D: -; V: TRBV28; DNA: TGTGCCAGTTTTACAGGAGCCTACGGGCAGTACTTC; CDR3: CASFTGAYGQYF
size: -; J: TRBJ2-1; D: -; V: TRBV30; DNA: TGTGCCTGGATAGGGAGCTCCTACAATGAGCAGTTCTTC; CDR3: CAWIGSSYNEQFF
size: -; J: TRBJ1-1; D: TRBD1; V: TRBV6-5; DNA: TGTGCCAGCAGACCCATGGACAGGACGAGCACTGAAGCTTTCTTT; CDR3: CASRPMDRTSTEAFF
size: -; J: TRBJ1-2; D: -; V: TRBV7-6; DNA: TGTGCCAGCAGCTTAGAACAGAAGGGGGGGTATGGCTACACCTTC; CDR3: CASSLEQKGGYGYTF
size: -; J: TRBJ2-7; D: TRBD2; V: TRBV30; DNA: TGTGCCTGGAGTCCACTCGGGACTAGAAACGAGCAGTACTTC; CDR3: CAWSPLGTRNEQYF
size: -; J: TRBJ2-5; D: TRBD2; V: TRBV7-3; DNA: TGTGCCAGCAGCCCAGGACTAGCGGAGACCCAGTACTTC; CDR3: CASSPGLAETQYF
size: -; J: TRBJ1-4; D: -; V: TRBV28; DNA: TGTGCCAGCAGTGGCACACCGCAGGGTTGGCGTTTT; CDR3: CASSGTPQGWRF
size: few; J: TRBJ1-4; D: TRBD1; V: TRBV5-1; DNA: TGCGCCAGCAGCTTGGCCGGGTCGGGACAGGAACTGTTTTTT; CDR3: CASSLAGSGQELFF
size: -; J: TRBJ2-7; D: -; V: TRBV5-8; DNA: TGTGCCAGCAGCTTGGGCACTCTTTACGAGCAGTACTTC; CDR3: CASSLGTLYEQYF
size: -; J: TRBJ2-1; D: -; V: TRBV21-1; DNA: TGTGCCAGCAGCAAATGGACTAGCGGGTGTTCCTACAATGAGCAGTTCTTC; CDR3: CASSKWTSGCSYNEQFF
size: few; J: TRBJ1-1; D: -; V: TRBV5-1; DNA: TGCGCCAGCAGCTTATGGGGGCCTCGACCCATGAACACTGAAGCTTTCTTT; CDR3: CASSLWGPRPMNTEAFF
size: -; J: TRBJ1-5; D: -; V: TRBV18; DNA: TGTGCCAGCTCACCACTGCACAGGGAGTCCAATCAGCCCCAGCATTTT; CDR3: CASSPLHRESNQPQHF
size: -; J: TRBJ1-5; D: TRBD1; V: TRBV27; DNA: TGTGCCAGCAGTTTATTGTCGGACAGGGCACGGGGCAATCAGCCCCAGCATTTT; CDR3: CASSLLSDRARGNQPQHF
size: -; J: TRBJ1-2; D: TRBD1; V: TRBV5-1; DNA: TGCGCCAGCAGCTTGGCGGACAGGGAATTAAGCTTC; CDR3: CASSLADRELSF
size: -; J: TRBJ2-7; D: -; V: TRBV9; DNA: TGTGCCAGCAGCGTACGAGCGGCTTCGTACGAGCAGTACTTC; CDR3: CASSVRAASYEQYF
size: few; J: TRBJ1-1; D: -; V: TRBV29-1; DNA: TGCAGCGTTAGGACATCTATGAACACTGAAGCTTTCTTT; CDR3: CSVRTSMNTEAFF
size: -; J: TRBJ1-4; D: -; V: TRBV6-6; DNA: TGTGCCAGCAGTTTCGGGACTTTAAATGAAAAACTGTTTTTT; CDR3: CASSFGTLNEKLFF
size: -; J: TRBJ2-1; D: TRBD2; V: TRBV4-2; DNA: TGTGCCAGCAGCGAAACGGGGGGGCACTCCTACAATGAGCAGTTCTTC; CDR3: CASSETGGHSYNEQFF
size: -; J: TRBJ2-3; D: TRBD1; V: TRBV30; DNA: TGTGCCTGGGGCCGGAGAGGGGGCTGGGCAGATACGCAGTATTTT; CDR3: CAWGRRGGWADTQYF
size: few; J: TRBJ1-5; D: TRBD1; V: TRBV10-3; DNA: TGTGCCATCAGTACCACAGGGGGCAATCAGCCCCAGCATTTT; CDR3: CAISTTGGNQPQHF
size: -; J: TRBJ2-5; D: TRBD2; V: TRBV6-5; DNA: TGTGCCAGCAGTTGGAATTTAGCGGGAGAGACCCAGTACTTC; CDR3: CASSWNLAGETQYF
size: -; J: TRBJ1-5; D: -; V: TRBV28; DNA: TGTGCCAGCAGTTTATTCGGGAATCAGCCCCAGCATTTT; CDR3: CASSLFGNQPQHF
size: -; J: TRBJ2-2; D: TRBD1; V: TRBV19; DNA: TGTGCCAGTGGACAGGGGGCGCTTTACACCGGGGAGCTGTTTTTT; CDR3: CASGQGALYTGELFF
size: once; J: TRBJ1-1; D: -; V: TRBV4-3; DNA: TGCGCCAGCAGCCACTCAGGGTACACTGAAGCTTTCTTT; CDR3: CASSHSGYTEAFF
size: few; J: TRBJ2-7; D: -; V: TRBV4-1; DNA: TGCGCCAGCAGCCCGCTAGCCCCCAAATACGAGCAGTACTTC; CDR3: CASSPLAPKYEQYF
size: -; J: TRBJ2-3; D: -; V: TRBV7-3; DNA: TGTGCCAGCAGCTCTCAGGGGACAGATACGCAGTATTTT; CDR3: CASSSQGTDTQYF
size: -; J: TRBJ1-6; D: TRBD1; V: TRBV28; DNA: TGTGCCAGCAGTGTTAGGACAGGGACTAATTCACCCCTCCACTTT; CDR3: CASSVRTGTNSPLHF
size: -; J: TRBJ1-1; D: -; V: TRBV2; DNA: TGTGCCAGCAGTGAAGAGGGGATGAACACTGAAGCTTTCTTT; CDR3: CASSEEGMNTEAFF
size: -; J: TRBJ2-1; D: -; V: TRBV30; DNA: TGTGCCTGGGGAGCTGGAAGCTCCTACAATGAGCAGTTCTTC; CDR3: CAWGAGSSYNEQFF
size: -; J: TRBJ2-1; D: -; V: TRBV28; DNA: TGTGCCAGCAGCATACTAGGCCCAGATGAGCAGTTCTTC; CDR3: CASSILGPDEQFF
size: -; J: TRBJ1-1; D: -; V: TRBV6-6; DNA: TGTGCCAGCAGTTACATGCGGGACACTGAAGCTTTCTTT; CDR3: CASSYMRDTEAFF
size: -; J: TRBJ1-1; D: -; V: TRBV11-3; DNA: TGTGCCAGCGCTAAGGGAGGGTCGAACACTGAAGCTTTCTTT; CDR3: CASAKGGSNTEAFF
size: -; J: TRBJ2-1; D: -; V: TRBV5-8; DNA: TGTGCCAGCAGCTTGGAAGGTGGCGGAGCCTCCTACAATGAGCAGTTCTTC; CDR3: CASSLEGGGASYNEQFF
size: -; J: TRBJ1-1; D: -; V: TRBV7-9; DNA: TGTGCCAGCAGCTTAGATAGGAGGGCCAGTGAAGCTTTCTTT; CDR3: CASSLDRRASEAFF
size: -; J: TRBJ1-5; D: TRBD1; V: TRBV28; DNA: TGTGCCAGCAGTTTGACAGGGGTCGGACAGCCCCAGCATTTT; CDR3: CASSLTGVGQPQHF
size: -; J: TRBJ1-1; D: TRBD1; V: TRBV6-1; DNA: TGTGCCAGCAGGATAGACAGGGGAGGCACTGAAGCTTTCTTT; CDR3: CASRIDRGGTEAFF
size: -; J: TRBJ2-3; D: -; V: TRBV29-1; DNA: TGCAGCGTTGAAGATAACAGTTTTATAGATACGCAGTATTTT; CDR3: CSVEDNSFIDTQYF
size: few; J: TRBJ1-5; D: -; V: TRBV7-3; DNA: TGTGCCAGCAGCCCAGGGACAAGTCAGCCCCAGCATTTT; CDR3: CASSPGTSQPQHF
size: -; J: TRBJ1-4; D: -; V: TRBV28; DNA: TGTGCCAGCAGTTCCCCCAGGGGTTCTGGTGAAAAACTGTTTTTT; CDR3: CASSSPRGSGEKLFF
size: -; J: TRBJ2-5; D: TRBD2; V: TRBV18; DNA: TGTGCCAGCTCACCCGCGGGACTAGCGGGTGGTTTGGAGACCCAGTACTTC; CDR3: CASSPAGLAGGLETQYF
size: -; J: TRBJ1-1; D: -; V: TRBV29-1; DNA: TGCAGCGGTTGGGGGGGCACTGAAGCTTTCTTT; CDR3: CSGWGGTEAFF
size: few; J: TRBJ1-2; D: -; V: TRBV2; DNA: TGTGCCAGCAGTGTAGGGGGTCAGGGCAATGGCTACACCTTC; CDR3: CASSVGGQGNGYTF
size: -; J: TRBJ1-2; D: -; V: TRBV19; DNA: TGTGCCATCGAGGGGAGGGAGCGTGGCTACACCTTC; CDR3: CAIEGRERGYTF
size: -; J: TRBJ2-3; D: TRBD1; V: TRBV28; DNA: TGTGCCAGCAGAATATTATGGGGATCGGGACAGGGGGGCACAGATACGCAGTATTTT; CDR3: CASRILWGSGQGGTDTQYF